The entry that follows covers one T cell receptor beta chain sequence. The antigen remains unidentified. V lost 2 bases and J 0 bases, leaving 6 bases between the germline ends. Per germline, CDR1 SGHTA and CDR2 FQGNSA. The CDR3 covers 14 residues. This sample is drawn from a study of CD8+ T cells in alopecia areata. Study-level points and caveats: It was less clear whether patients shared TCRs than it was in mice, possibly because of HLA.

cDNA reverse transcribed from extracted RNA served as the sequencing template. TCRdb's copy holds only in-frame clones and misses some; the assay was immunoSEQ multiplex PCR. The sample consists of about 150,000 clones, 45% to 55% of them appearing once. The genes are TRBV7-2 and TRBJ2-3; D gene uncertain. Sequenced material: CD8+ T cells sorted from blood, taken at week 0. The TCR originated in a human donor with alopecia areata. The CDR3 here is CASSLTASTDTQYF. The CDR3 DNA sequence: TGTGCCAGCAGCTTAACAGCCAGCACAGATACGCAGTATTTT.